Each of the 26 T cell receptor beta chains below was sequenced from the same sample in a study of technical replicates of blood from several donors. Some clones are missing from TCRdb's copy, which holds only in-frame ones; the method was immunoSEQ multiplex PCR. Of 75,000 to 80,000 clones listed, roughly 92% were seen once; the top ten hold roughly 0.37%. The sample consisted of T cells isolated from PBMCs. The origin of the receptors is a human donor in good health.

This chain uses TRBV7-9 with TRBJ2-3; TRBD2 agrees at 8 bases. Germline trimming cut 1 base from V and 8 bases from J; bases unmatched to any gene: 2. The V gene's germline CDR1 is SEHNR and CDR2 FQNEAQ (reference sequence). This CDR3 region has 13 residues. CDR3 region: CASSLEGTSTQYF. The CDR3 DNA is TGTGCCAGCAGCTTAGAAGGGACTAGTACGCAGTATTTT.

CDR3 residues: CASSYSKQFYGYTF. In nucleotides, the CDR3 is TGTGCCAGCAGTTACTCGAAACAGTTCTATGGCTACACCTTC. This chain uses TRBV6-6 with TRBJ1-2, with no clear D. Deletions cut 0 bases from V and 4 bases from J, with 9 bases between. This CDR3 contains 14 residues. Germline V gives CDR1 MNHNY, CDR2 SVGAGI (reference sequence).

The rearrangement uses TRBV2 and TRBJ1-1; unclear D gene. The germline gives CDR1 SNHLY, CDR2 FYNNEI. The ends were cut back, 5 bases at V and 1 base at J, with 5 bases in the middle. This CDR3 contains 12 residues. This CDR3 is CASSPQNTEAFF. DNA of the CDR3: TGTGCCAGCAGTCCCCAGAACACTGAAGCTTTCTTT.

The DNA for the CDR3 is TGTGCCAGCAGTGAGGAGGGAGCCTCCTACGAGCAGTACTTC. This encodes CASSEEGASYEQYF. The J gene is TRBJ2-7, the V gene TRBV2, with D possibly being TRBD2 (6 bases). V was pared by 3 bases and J by 0 bases, with 9 bases between. Germline V lookup: CDR1 SNHLY, CDR2 FYNNEI. This CDR3 has 14 amino acids.

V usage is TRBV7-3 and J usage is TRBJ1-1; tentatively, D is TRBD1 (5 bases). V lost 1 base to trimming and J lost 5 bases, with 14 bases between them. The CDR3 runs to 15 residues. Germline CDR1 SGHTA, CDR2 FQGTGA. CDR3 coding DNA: TGTGCCAGCAGCTTAAACGCGGGGGGGAGGACTGAAGCTTTCTTT. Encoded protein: CASSLNAGGRTEAFF.

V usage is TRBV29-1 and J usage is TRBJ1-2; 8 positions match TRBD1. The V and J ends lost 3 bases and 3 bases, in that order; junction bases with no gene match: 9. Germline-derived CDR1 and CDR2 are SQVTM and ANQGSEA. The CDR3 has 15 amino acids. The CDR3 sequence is CSVDLGQGGDYGYTF. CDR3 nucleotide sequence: TGCAGCGTTGACTTAGGACAGGGTGGGGACTATGGCTACACCTTC.

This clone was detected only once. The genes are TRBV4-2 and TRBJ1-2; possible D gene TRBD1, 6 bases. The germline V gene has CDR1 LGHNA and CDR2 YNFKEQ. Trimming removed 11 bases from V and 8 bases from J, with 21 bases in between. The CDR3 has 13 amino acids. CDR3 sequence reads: CAVGDTSLYGYTF. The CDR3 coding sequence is TGTGCCGTAGGGGACACGTCCCTATACGGCTACACCTTC.

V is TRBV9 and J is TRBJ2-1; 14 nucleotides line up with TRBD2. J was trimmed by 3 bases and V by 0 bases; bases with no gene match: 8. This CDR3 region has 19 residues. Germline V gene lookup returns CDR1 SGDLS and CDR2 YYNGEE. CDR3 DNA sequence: TGTGCCAGCAGCGTAGACCCCGGCGGGACTAGCGGGGGCTACAATGAGCAGTTCTTC. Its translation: CASSVDPGGTSGGYNEQFF.

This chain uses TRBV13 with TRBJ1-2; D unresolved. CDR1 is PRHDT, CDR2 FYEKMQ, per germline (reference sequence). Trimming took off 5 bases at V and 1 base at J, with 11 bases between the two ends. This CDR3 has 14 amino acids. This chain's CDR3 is CASSAGVGNYGYTF. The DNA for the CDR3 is TGTGCCAGCAGCGCCGGGGTGGGTAACTATGGCTACACCTTC.

CDR3 region: CASSTHPTGGYEQYF. The CDR3 nucleotides read TGTGCCAGCAGCACGCACCCGACAGGGGGCTACGAGCAGTACTTC. J is TRBJ2-7 and V is TRBV7-2; TRBD1 aligns across 9 bases. V lost 5 bases, J lost 3 bases, and 8 bases stayed unmatched. CDR3 length: 15 residues. Germline assignment: CDR1 SGHTA and CDR2 FQGNSA.

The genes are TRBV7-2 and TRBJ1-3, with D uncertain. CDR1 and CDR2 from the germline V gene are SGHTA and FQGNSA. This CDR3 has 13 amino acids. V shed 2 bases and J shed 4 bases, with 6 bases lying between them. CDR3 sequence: CASSLLGGNTIYF. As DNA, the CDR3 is TGTGCCAGCAGCTTACTTGGCGGAAACACCATATATTTT.

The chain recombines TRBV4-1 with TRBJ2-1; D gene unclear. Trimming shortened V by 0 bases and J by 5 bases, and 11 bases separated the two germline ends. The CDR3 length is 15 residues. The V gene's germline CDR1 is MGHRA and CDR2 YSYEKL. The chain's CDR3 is CASSQENGQDNEQFF. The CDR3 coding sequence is TGCGCCAGCAGCCAAGAAAACGGCCAGGACAATGAGCAGTTCTTC.

The CDR3 region is CASSLFPTVAFEAFF. CDR3 nucleotides: TGTGCCAGCAGCTTATTCCCGACAGTGGCCTTTGAAGCTTTCTTT. The J gene is TRBJ1-1, the V gene TRBV11-3, with D possibly matching TRBD1 (5 bases). Germline V lookup: CDR1 SGHNT, CDR2 YENEEA. This CDR3 is built from 15 residues. Deletions cut 2 bases from V and 7 bases from J, with 17 bases between.

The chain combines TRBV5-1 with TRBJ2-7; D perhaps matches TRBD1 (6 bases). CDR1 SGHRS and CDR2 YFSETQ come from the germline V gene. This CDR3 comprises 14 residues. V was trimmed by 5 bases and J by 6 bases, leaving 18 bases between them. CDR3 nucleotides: TGCGCCAGCAGATTCACCGGGACACAGGGCGAGCAGTACTTC. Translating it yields CASRFTGTQGEQYF.

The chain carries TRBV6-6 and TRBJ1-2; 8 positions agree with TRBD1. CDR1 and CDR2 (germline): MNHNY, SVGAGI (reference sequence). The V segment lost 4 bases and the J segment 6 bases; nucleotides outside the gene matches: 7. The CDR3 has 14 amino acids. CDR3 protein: CASSSYRGQDGYTF. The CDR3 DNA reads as TGTGCCAGCAGTTCCTACAGGGGACAGGATGGCTACACCTTC.

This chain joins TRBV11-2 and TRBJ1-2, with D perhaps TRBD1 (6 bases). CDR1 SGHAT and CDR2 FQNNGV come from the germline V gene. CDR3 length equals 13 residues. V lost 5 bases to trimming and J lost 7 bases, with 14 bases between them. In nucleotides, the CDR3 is TGTGCCAGCAGCCCGGAAGGACAGAGTGGCTACACCTTC. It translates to CASSPEGQSGYTF.

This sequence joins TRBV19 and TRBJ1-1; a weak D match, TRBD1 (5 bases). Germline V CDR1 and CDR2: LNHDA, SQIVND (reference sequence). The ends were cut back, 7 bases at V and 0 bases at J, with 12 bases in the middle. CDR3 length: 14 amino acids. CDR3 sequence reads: CASKAQVMNTEAFF. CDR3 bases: TGTGCCAGTAAGGCACAGGTCATGAACACTGAAGCTTTCTTT.

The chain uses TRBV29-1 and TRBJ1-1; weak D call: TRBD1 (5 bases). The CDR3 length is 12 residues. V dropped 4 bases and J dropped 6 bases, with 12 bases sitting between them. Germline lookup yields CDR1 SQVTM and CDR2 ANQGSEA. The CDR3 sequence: CSVGPGASEAFF. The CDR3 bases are TGCAGCGTTGGGCCTGGGGCATCTGAAGCTTTCTTT.

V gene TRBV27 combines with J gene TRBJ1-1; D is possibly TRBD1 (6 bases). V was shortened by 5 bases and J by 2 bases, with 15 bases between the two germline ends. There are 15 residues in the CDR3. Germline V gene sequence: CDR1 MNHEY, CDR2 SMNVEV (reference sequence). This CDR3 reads CASSPLDRSNTEAFF. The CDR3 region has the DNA TGTGCCAGCAGTCCTTTAGACAGGTCCAACACTGAAGCTTTCTTT.

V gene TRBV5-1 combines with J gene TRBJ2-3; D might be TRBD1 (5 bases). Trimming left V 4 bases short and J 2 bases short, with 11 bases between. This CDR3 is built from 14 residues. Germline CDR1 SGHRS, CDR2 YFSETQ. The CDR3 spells CASSLGQNTDTQYF. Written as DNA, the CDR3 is TGCGCCAGCAGCCTAGGACAAAACACAGATACGCAGTATTTT.

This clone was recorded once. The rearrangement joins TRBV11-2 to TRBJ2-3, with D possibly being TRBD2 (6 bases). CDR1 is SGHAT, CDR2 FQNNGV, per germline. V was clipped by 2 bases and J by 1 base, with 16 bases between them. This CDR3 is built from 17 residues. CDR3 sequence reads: CASSLRSGVGGTDTQYF. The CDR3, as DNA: TGTGCCAGCAGCTTACGCTCGGGGGTCGGTGGCACAGATACGCAGTATTTT. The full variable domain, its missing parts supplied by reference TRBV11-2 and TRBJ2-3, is EAGVAQSPRYKIIEKRQSVAFWCNPISGHATLYWYQQILGQGPKLLIQFQNNGVVDDSQLPKDRFSAERLKGVDSTLKIQPAKLEDSAVYLCASSLRSGVGGTDTQYFGPGTRLTVL.

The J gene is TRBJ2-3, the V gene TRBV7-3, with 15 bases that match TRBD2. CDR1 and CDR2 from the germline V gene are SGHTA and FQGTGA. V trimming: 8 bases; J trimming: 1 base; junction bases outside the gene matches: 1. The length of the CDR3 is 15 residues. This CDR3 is CASGLAGGGTDTQYF. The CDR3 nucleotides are TGTGCCAGCGGACTAGCGGGAGGGGGCACAGATACGCAGTATTTT.

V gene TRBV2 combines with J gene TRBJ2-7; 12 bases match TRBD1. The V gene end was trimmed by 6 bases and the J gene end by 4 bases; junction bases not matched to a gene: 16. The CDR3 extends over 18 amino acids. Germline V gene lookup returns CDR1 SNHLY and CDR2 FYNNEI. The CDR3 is CASRGIVGTGGALYEQYF. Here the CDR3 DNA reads TGTGCCAGCAGGGGCATCGTCGGGACAGGGGGCGCATTATACGAGCAGTACTTC. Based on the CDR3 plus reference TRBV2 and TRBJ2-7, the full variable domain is EPEVTQTPSHQVTQMGQEVILRCVPISNHLYFYWYRQILGQKVEFLVSFYNNEISEKSEIFDDQFSVERPDGSNFTLKIRSTKLEDSAMYFCASRGIVGTGGALYEQYFGPGTRLTVT.

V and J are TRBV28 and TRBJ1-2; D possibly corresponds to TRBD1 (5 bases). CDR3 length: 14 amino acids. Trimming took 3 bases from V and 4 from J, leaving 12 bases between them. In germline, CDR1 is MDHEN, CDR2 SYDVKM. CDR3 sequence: CASSFPGDLYGYTF. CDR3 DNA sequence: TGTGCCAGCAGTTTTCCGGGGGACCTCTATGGCTACACCTTC.

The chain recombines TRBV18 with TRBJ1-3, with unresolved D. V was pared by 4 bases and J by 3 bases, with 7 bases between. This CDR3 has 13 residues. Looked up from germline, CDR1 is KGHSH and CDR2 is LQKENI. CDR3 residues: CASSLRLGNTIYF. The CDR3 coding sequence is TGTGCCAGCTCACTGCGCCTTGGAAACACCATATATTTT.

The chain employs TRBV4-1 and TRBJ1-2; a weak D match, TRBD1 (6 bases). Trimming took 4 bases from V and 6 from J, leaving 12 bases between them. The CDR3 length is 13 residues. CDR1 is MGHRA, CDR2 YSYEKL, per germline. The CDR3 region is CASSLRGGDGYTF. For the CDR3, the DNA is TGCGCCAGCAGCCTTAGAGGGGGGGATGGCTACACCTTC.